A few counts support the clone carrying this TCR beta chain. Antigen: not known. Germline V gene sequence: CDR1 SGDLS, CDR2 YYNGEE. This CDR3 region has 15 residues. Trimming left V 4 bases short and J 2 bases short, with 13 bases between. Primers for the PCR totalled 60 Vbeta and 13 Jbeta. TCRdb's table, derived via immunoSEQ multiplex PCR, lists solely in-frame clones and lacks some. The table shows 140,000 to 150,000 clones, with 70% to 80% occurring only once. This sample was included in a study of cytomegalovirus exposure and HLA in healthy donors. The study, taken as a whole, reports: The dataset shows that most TCR sequences were rare, while some public TCRs occurred in many donors. According to the study, some 160 TCR beta chains were cytomegalovirus-associated.

The specimen sequenced was PBMCs. The receptor was derived from a man aged 40-49 years in good health and CMV-seropositive. V gene TRBV9 combines with J gene TRBJ2-1; D not certain. The CDR3 region has the DNA TGTGCCAGCAGCCCAAGAGTAGCCGCCTACAATGAGCAGTTCTTC. The encoded protein is CASSPRVAAYNEQFF.